The 19 T cell receptor beta chains below come from one sample, sequenced in a study of CD8+ T cells in alopecia areata. RNA was isolated and reverse transcribed to cDNA, the sequencing template. Some clones are missing from TCRdb's copy, which holds only in-frame ones; the method was immunoSEQ multiplex PCR. The sample contains approximately 150,000 clones, roughly 50% of which appear only once. Sequencing was done on a sample of CD4+ T cells sorted from blood. These receptors all stem from a human donor in good health.

The chain employs TRBV25-1 and TRBJ2-1; 9 nucleotides align to TRBD2. The CDR3 has 15 residues. V was clipped by 1 base and J by 9 bases; unmatched bases: 7. CDR1 and CDR2 from the germline V gene are MGHDK and SYGVNS. CDR3 sequence reads: CASSESGAGGVEQFF. The CDR3 DNA reads as TGTGCCAGCAGTGAATCGGGAGCGGGAGGTGTTGAGCAGTTCTTC.

In this sample, this clone turned up a few times. This sequence joins TRBV29-1 and TRBJ2-5, with 9 positions matching TRBD1. Germline assignment: CDR1 SQVTM and CDR2 ANQGSEA. The CDR3 length is 12 residues. V lost 7 bases, J lost 4 bases, and 4 bases stayed unmatched. The CDR3 loop is CSGGTGRETQYF. CDR3 coding DNA: TGCAGCGGGGGGACAGGGCGAGAGACCCAGTACTTC.

CDR3 in DNA: TGTGCCTGGAGTCAAGGTTCAGTATCTGGGGCCAACGTCCTGACTTTC. Translated, it gives CAWSQGSVSGANVLTF. V and J are TRBV30 and TRBJ2-6; D call uncertain. CDR1 is GTSNPN, CDR2 SVGIG, per germline (reference sequence). Trimming stripped 2 bases from V and 1 base from J, with 12 bases between. This CDR3 is 16 amino acids long.

The chain uses TRBV7-9 and TRBJ2-3; no clear D gene. The CDR3 has 14 residues. Trimming shortened V by 4 bases and J by 1 base, and 9 bases separated the two germline ends. Germline values: CDR1 SEHNR, CDR2 FQNEAQ (reference sequence). The CDR3 bases are TGTGCCAGCAGCTCCGCCGGACGCACAGATACGCAGTATTTT. Its translation is CASSSAGRTDTQYF.

The J gene is TRBJ2-7, the V gene TRBV29-1; 11 nucleotides align to TRBD2. Germline loops: CDR1 SQVTM, CDR2 ANQGSEA. The CDR3 totals 12 residues. Germline trimming cut 6 bases from V and 6 bases from J; bases unmatched to any gene: 4. DNA for the CDR3: TGCAGCGTCGGACTAGCGGGTTTCGAGCAGTACTTC. It translates to CSVGLAGFEQYF.

This clone showed up just a few times. V is TRBV6-6 and J is TRBJ2-3; the D gene is possibly TRBD1 (6 bases). Germline values: CDR1 MNHNY, CDR2 SVGAGI (reference sequence). This CDR3 is built from 14 residues. Trimming removed 5 bases at V and 0 bases at J, with 9 bases between. CDR3 nucleotide sequence: TGTGCCAGCAGTCAAGGACAGAGCACAGATACGCAGTATTTT. It specifies CASSQGQSTDTQYF.

The chain combines TRBV29-1 with TRBJ2-5; 8 bases are shared with TRBD2. This CDR3 contains 16 residues. CDR1 and CDR2 (germline): SQVTM, ANQGSEA. Germline trimming cut 1 base from V and 0 bases from J; bases unmatched to any gene: 7. Written as DNA, the CDR3 is TGCAGCGTTGAAGTGCCCCTAGCGGGCCACCAAGAGACCCAGTACTTC. It specifies CSVEVPLAGHQETQYF.

The gene calls are TRBV28 and TRBJ2-7; TRBD2 might be the D (6 bases). Germline lookup yields CDR1 MDHEN and CDR2 SYDVKM. CDR3 length: 15 residues. The V end was cut by 2 bases, the J end by 2 bases, with 13 bases between. CDR3 bases: TGTGCCAGCAGTTTAGGGGGGTCTATCCCCTACGAGCAGTACTTC. Its protein product is CASSLGGSIPYEQYF.

This clone occurred a few times. The V call is TRBV6-5, the J call TRBJ1-2, with D perhaps TRBD1 (5 bases). Germline CDR1 MNHEY, CDR2 SVGAGI. This CDR3 spans 13 amino acids. Trimming took 0 bases from V and 7 from J, leaving 9 bases between them. The CDR3, as DNA: TGTGCCAGCAGTTACTCGCAGGGCTTTGGCTACACCTTC. This translates into CASSYSQGFGYTF.

This clone was detected a few times. V usage is TRBV29-1 and J usage is TRBJ1-2, with D perhaps matching TRBD1 (5 bases). CDR3 length: 13 amino acids. The germline V gene has CDR1 SQVTM and CDR2 ANQGSEA. The V gene lost 3 bases and the J gene lost 5 bases, with 13 bases spanning the gap. In DNA, the CDR3 is TGCAGCGTTGATGCGGGGGTCGGGTATGGCTACACCTTC. Its protein is CSVDAGVGYGYTF.

This clone has just a few counts. The chain combines TRBV30 with TRBJ2-5, with D perhaps being TRBD1 or TRBD2 (6 bases each). V lost 5 bases and J 7 bases, leaving 20 bases between the germline ends. The CDR3 has 14 residues. Germline loops: CDR1 GTSNPN, CDR2 SVGIG (reference sequence). Written as DNA, the CDR3 is TGTGCCTGGGGAGGGGGGCTCCAGTCGGGGACCCAGTACTTC. Its translation is CAWGGGLQSGTQYF.

This clone was counted a few times. This chain joins TRBV5-1 and TRBJ2-5, with no clear D. Germline values: CDR1 SGHRS, CDR2 YFSETQ. The ends were cut back, 5 bases at V and 7 bases at J, with 15 bases in the middle. The CDR3 is 13 amino acids. The CDR3 DNA is TGCGCCAGCAGTTTTGAGGCCCTTGGGACCCAGTACTTC. It codes for CASSFEALGTQYF.

The rearrangement joins TRBV11-3 to TRBJ2-4; TRBD1 might be the D (6 bases). Germline lookup yields CDR1 SGHNT and CDR2 YENEEA. The germline V and J ends were trimmed by 0 bases and 13 bases, with 13 bases remaining between them. The CDR3 consists of 13 residues. CDR3 amino acids: CASSLDQGTSQYF. The CDR3, as DNA: TGTGCCAGCAGCTTAGATCAGGGGACGTCACAGTACTTC.

V usage is TRBV29-1 and J usage is TRBJ2-1, with 9 bases that match TRBD1. The CDR3 consists of 14 residues. CDR1 is SQVTM and CDR2 is ANQGSEA in the germline V gene. Trimming at V came to 7 bases and at J to 6 bases, leaving 10 bases not matched to a gene. In DNA form, the CDR3 reads TGCAGCGCCACCCCGGGACAGGGAATCAATGAGCAGTTCTTC. Protein sequence: CSATPGQGINEQFF.

This rearrangement joins TRBV10-3 to TRBJ2-7; 7 nucleotides agree with TRBD2. Germline V lookup: CDR1 ENHRY, CDR2 SYGVKD. V lost 6 bases to trimming and J lost 4 bases; unmatched junction nucleotides: 0. This CDR3 spans 11 amino acids. As DNA, the CDR3 is TGTGCCATCAGCGGGGGGTACGAGCAGTACTTC. Translation: CAISGGYEQYF.

The chain couples TRBV4-1 to TRBJ2-1; no firm D call. CDR1 and CDR2 from the germline V gene are MGHRA and YSYEKL. CDR3 length: 13 residues. Trimming removed 0 bases at V and 12 bases at J, with 12 bases between. CDR3 nucleotide sequence: TGCGCCAGCAGCCAAGATCTTGGCGGTGGGCAGTTCTTC. Translating gives CASSQDLGGGQFF.

The V and J genes are TRBV7-3 and TRBJ1-1; unclear D gene. The CDR3 is 15 amino acids. The germline CDR1 and CDR2 sequences are SGHTA and FQGTGA. The V and J ends lost 5 bases and 3 bases respectively, with 16 bases between them. CDR3 nucleotide sequence: TGTGCCAGCAGCCCGGAAGGGTTCAAGGACACTGAAGCTTTCTTT. Protein product: CASSPEGFKDTEAFF.

This clone turned up a few times. The rearrangement uses TRBV7-9 and TRBJ2-7; 7 bases map to TRBD1. The CDR3 has 14 amino acids. J gave up 4 bases and V 6 bases, and 9 bases lay outside the gene matches. CDR1 is SEHNR and CDR2 is FQNEAQ in the germline V gene (reference sequence). In nucleotides, the CDR3 is TGTGCCAGCAGGCGACAGGGATTAACGTACGAGCAGTACTTC. This sequence encodes CASRRQGLTYEQYF.

This clone was detected a few times. The rearrangement joins TRBV29-1 to TRBJ2-1, with D perhaps TRBD1 (5 bases). Germline V gene lookup returns CDR1 SQVTM and CDR2 ANQGSEA. V gave up 3 bases and J gave up 6 bases, with 9 bases separating them. The CDR3 is made up of 12 amino acids. The CDR3 protein is CSVDKGVNEQFF. CDR3 bases: TGCAGCGTTGACAAAGGGGTCAATGAGCAGTTCTTC.